This T cell receptor beta chain is from a study of shared clonotypes between healthy human individuals. The study's findings and limits: Around 5% of naive CD4 clonotypes were common to several donors. An expected dependence of interdonor clonotype sharing on sequencing depth was noted.

TCRdb keeps only in-frame clones here, not all; method: immunoSEQ multiplex PCR. The data hold some 2,500,000 clones, with roughly 90% observed a single time. On this clone itself: What it binds is unknown.

From germline, CDR1 is SGDLS and CDR2 YYNGEE. Trimming removed 3 bases from V and 1 base from J, with 13 bases in between. CDR3 length equals 15 residues. The origin of this receptor is a young man in good health. Some clones in this sample may be carry-over from other donors' samples. The gene calls are TRBV9 and TRBJ1-1; tentative D call: TRBD1 (5 bases). The sample comprised naive CD4+ T cells from PBMCs. Subset defined: CD45RA+ positively selected. CDR3 nucleotides: TGTGCCAGCAGCGGGGGAGGGACCGCGAACACTGAAGCTTTCTTT. It is translated as CASSGGGTANTEAFF.